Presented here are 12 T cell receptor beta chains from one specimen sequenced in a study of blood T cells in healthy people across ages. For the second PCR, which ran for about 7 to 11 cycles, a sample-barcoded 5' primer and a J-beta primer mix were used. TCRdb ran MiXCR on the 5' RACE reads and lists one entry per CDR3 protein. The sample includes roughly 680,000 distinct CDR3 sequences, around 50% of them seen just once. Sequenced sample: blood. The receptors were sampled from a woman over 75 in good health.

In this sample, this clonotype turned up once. Written as DNA, the CDR3 is TGTGCCAGTAGTCGAGGGGGGGGCTTACCCAAGGAGACCCAGTACTTC. It encodes CASSRGGGLPKETQYF. This chain connects TRBV19 to TRBJ2-5; possibly TRBD2 for D (7 bases). Germline V CDR1 and CDR2: LNHDA, SQIVND (reference sequence). The CDR3 is 16 amino acids. The V end lost 5 bases, the J end lost 5 bases, and 21 bases lay between the germline ends.

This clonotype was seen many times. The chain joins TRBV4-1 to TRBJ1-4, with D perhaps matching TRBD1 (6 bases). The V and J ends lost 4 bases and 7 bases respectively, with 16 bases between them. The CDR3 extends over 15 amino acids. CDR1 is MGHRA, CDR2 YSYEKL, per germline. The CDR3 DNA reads TGCGCCAGCAGCCTCACCGGGACAAAAAGTGAAAAACTGTTTTTT. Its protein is CASSLTGTKSEKLFF.

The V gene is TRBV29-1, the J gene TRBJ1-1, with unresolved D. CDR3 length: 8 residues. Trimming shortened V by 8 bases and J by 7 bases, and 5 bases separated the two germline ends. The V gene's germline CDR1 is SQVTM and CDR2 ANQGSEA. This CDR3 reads CSSDEAFF. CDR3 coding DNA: TGCAGCTCCGATGAAGCTTTCTTT.

In nucleotides, the CDR3 is TGTGCCAGCGGATACCTCGGGGGGGACGGCAATCAGCCCCAGCATTTT. As protein: CASGYLGGDGNQPQHF. The rearrangement joins TRBV27 to TRBJ1-5; D is possibly TRBD1 (5 bases). There are 16 residues in the CDR3. Germline V gene sequence: CDR1 MNHEY, CDR2 SMNVEV (reference sequence). Trimming shortened V by 8 bases and J by 2 bases, and 19 bases separated the two germline ends.

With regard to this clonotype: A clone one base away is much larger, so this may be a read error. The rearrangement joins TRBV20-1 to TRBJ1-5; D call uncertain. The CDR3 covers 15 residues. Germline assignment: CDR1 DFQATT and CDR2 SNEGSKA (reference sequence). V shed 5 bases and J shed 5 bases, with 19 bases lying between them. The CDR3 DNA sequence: TGCAGTGCTGGATTTCGAGGCAGGTTGCATCAGCCCCAGCATTTT. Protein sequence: CSAGFRGRLHQPQHF.

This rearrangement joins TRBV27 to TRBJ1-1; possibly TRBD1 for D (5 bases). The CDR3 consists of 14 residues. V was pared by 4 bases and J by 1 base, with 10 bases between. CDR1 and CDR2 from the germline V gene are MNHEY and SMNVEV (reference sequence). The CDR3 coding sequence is TGTGCCAGCAGTTGGGAGGGGAGGAACACTGAAGCTTTCTTT. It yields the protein CASSWEGRNTEAFF.

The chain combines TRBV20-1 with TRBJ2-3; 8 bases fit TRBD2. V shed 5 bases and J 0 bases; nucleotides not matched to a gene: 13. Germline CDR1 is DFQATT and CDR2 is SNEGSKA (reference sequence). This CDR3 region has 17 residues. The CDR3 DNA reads TGCAGTGCTCCCCTTGGCGGGGGGTCCCCTAGCACAGATACGCAGTATTTT. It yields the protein CSAPLGGGSPSTDTQYF.

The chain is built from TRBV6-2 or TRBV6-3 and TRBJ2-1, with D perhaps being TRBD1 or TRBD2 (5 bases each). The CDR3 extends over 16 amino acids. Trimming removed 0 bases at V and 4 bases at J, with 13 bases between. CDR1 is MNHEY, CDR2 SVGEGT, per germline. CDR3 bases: TGTGCCAGCAGTTACTCTGGCAGGGACCTATACAATGAGCAGTTCTTC. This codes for CASSYSGRDLYNEQFF.

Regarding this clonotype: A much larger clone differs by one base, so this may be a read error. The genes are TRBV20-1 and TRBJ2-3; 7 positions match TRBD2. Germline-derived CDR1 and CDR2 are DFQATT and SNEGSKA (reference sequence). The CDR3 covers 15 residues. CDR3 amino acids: CSARDAGGSTDAQYF. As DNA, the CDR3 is TGCAGTGCTAGAGATGCAGGCGGGAGCACAGATGCGCAGTATTTT.

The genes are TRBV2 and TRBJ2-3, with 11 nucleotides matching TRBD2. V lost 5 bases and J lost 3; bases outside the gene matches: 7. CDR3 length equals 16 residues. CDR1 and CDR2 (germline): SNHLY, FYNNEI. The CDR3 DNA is TGTGCCAGCAGTTCCCCCGCTAGCGGGGGGACAGATACGCAGTATTTT. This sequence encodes CASSSPASGGTDTQYF. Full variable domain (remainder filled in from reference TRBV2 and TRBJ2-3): EPEVTQTPSHQVTQMGQEVILRCVPISNHLYFYWYRQILGQKVEFLVSFYNNEISEKSEIFDDQFSVERPDGSNFTLKIRSTKLEDSAMYFCASSSPASGGTDTQYFGPGTRLTVL.

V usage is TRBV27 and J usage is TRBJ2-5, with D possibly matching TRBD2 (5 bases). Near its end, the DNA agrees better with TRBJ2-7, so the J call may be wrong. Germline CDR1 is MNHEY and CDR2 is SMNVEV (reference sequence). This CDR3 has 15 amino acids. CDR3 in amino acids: CASRSTLKVRDEQYF. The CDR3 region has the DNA TGTGCCAGCAGAAGCACCTTGAAGGTGAGGGACGAGCAGTACTTC.

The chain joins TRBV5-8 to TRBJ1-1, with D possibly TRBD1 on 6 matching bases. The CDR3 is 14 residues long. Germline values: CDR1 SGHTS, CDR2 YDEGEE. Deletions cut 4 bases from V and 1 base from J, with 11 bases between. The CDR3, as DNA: TGTGCCAGCAGCCCGGACAGAGAGAACACTGAAGCTTTCTTT. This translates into CASSPDRENTEAFF.